The clone carrying this T cell receptor (beta chain) came up a few times. Its cognate antigen is unknown. The data belong to a study of radiotherapy plus CTLA-4 blockade in lung cancer. Study-wide findings and caveats: Response, reportedly, was best predicted by interferon-beta along with early blood T cell clone dynamics.

CDR1 and CDR2 (germline): SGHAT, FQNNGV. V shed 5 bases, J shed 5 bases, and the junction held 10 bases outside the gene matches. This CDR3 has 15 residues. The table came from immunoSEQ multiplex PCR; TCRdb's copy has only in-frame clones and leaves some out. The data contain 30,000 to 40,000 clones, roughly 79% of them singletons. This clonotype was obtained from a human donor with non-small cell lung cancer that progressed on radiotherapy plus ipilimumab. V and J are TRBV11-2 and TRBJ2-5, with 8 bases fitting TRBD1. The material was peripheral blood, obtained from a patient treated with radiotherapy plus ipilimumab. CDR3 in amino acids: CASSPGQGRRETQYF. CDR3 nucleotide sequence: TGTGCCAGCAGCCCTGGACAGGGAAGAAGGGAGACCCAGTACTTC.